Listed below are T cell receptor beta chains from one sample, sequenced in a study of cytomegalovirus exposure and HLA in healthy donors. Sequenced by immunoSEQ multiplex PCR; TCRdb stores in-frame clones only, minus some. There are about 90,000 clones in the sample; approximately 88% occur only once, and approximately 2.1% lies in the top ten. The sample was PBMCs. The receptors derive from a man aged 18 to 30 in good health and CMV-seronegative. CDR3s include the opening cysteine and the closing phenylalanine or tryptophan. A D gene is named only where the DNA matches it firmly. Expanded clones get a size class; other rows say once, few or many, or leave the size out.

V	J	D	size	CDR3	DNA
TRBV14	TRBJ2-1	TRBD2	-	CASSQARLAGWENEQFF	TGTGCCAGCAGCCAAGCCCGGCTAGCGGGATGGGAAAATGAGCAGTTCTTC
TRBV28	TRBJ1-5	TRBD1	-	CASRRDRAIGIKPQHF	TGTGCCAGCAGAAGGGACAGGGCCATCGGGATTAAGCCCCAGCATTTT
TRBV30	TRBJ1-4	TRBD1	-	CAWREPGTGYEKLFF	TGTGCCTGGAGGGAGCCCGGGACAGGGTATGAAAAACTGTTTTTT
TRBV28	TRBJ1-5	TRBD1	-	CASSLRTGANQPQHF	TGTGCCAGCAGTTTAAGGACAGGGGCTAATCAGCCCCAGCATTTT
TRBV7-8	TRBJ1-2	-	few	CASSLDRYGYTF	TGTGCCAGCAGCTTAGACCGGTATGGCTACACCTTC
TRBV14	TRBJ1-6	-	few	CASSQGQFLALHF	TGTGCCAGCAGCCAGGGGCAGTTTTTAGCCCTCCACTTT
TRBV4-1	TRBJ1-2	TRBD1	-	CASSWTGDDYGYTF	TGCGCCAGCAGCTGGACAGGGGACGACTATGGCTACACCTTC
TRBV5-1	TRBJ2-1	TRBD2	-	CASSKTGTSGVNEQFF	TGCGCCAGCAGCAAAACCGGGACTAGCGGGGTCAATGAGCAGTTCTTC
TRBV27	TRBJ1-1	TRBD1	-	CASIMDREAFF	TGTGCCAGCATCATGGACAGGGAAGCTTTCTTT
TRBV7-8	TRBJ2-7	-	-	CASSLTALYEQYF	TGTGCCAGCAGCTTAACAGCTCTCTACGAGCAGTACTTC
TRBV4-3	TRBJ1-1	TRBD1	-	CASSRDRGAVEAFF	TGCGCCAGCAGCCGGGACAGGGGGGCCGTTGAAGCTTTCTTT
TRBV5-1	TRBJ2-7	TRBD1	few	CASSLAGDRGKEQYF	TGCGCCAGCAGCTTGGCCGGAGACAGGGGGAAAGAGCAGTACTTC
TRBV30	TRBJ2-3	TRBD1	-	CAWSASGTGGLYGDTQYF	TGTGCCTGGAGTGCTTCTGGGACAGGGGGCTTGTATGGAGATACGCAGTATTTT
TRBV7-9	TRBJ1-1	-	-	CASSSGYTEAFF	TGTGCCAGCAGCTCGGGATACACTGAAGCTTTCTTT
TRBV15	TRBJ1-1	TRBD1	-	CATSRGDRENTEAFF	TGTGCCACCAGCAGAGGGGACAGGGAGAACACTGAAGCTTTCTTT
TRBV2	TRBJ2-3	TRBD2	-	CASRGLAGSTDTQYF	TGTGCCAGCAGGGGACTAGCGGGGAGCACAGATACGCAGTATTTT
TRBV11-2	TRBJ1-2	-	-	CASTETVYGYTF	TGTGCCAGCACCGAAACTGTGTATGGCTACACCTTC
TRBV15	TRBJ1-5	-	-	CATSRDQLNQPQHF	TGTGCCACCAGCAGAGATCAGTTAAATCAGCCCCAGCATTTT
TRBV20-1	TRBJ1-1	-	-	CSAKLISAFF	TGCAGTGCTAAGCTTATTTCGGCTTTCTTT
TRBV18	TRBJ2-6	-	-	CASSPAQAGANVLTF	TGTGCCAGCTCACCAGCGCAGGCTGGGGCCAACGTCCTGACTTTC
TRBV11-2	TRBJ2-3	TRBD1	-	CASSTGVVTQYF	TGTGCCAGCAGCACAGGGGTTGTTACGCAGTATTTT
TRBV28	TRBJ2-7	-	-	CASSPRGIREQYF	TGTGCCAGCAGTCCCCGCGGTATACGAGAGCAGTACTTC
TRBV7-8	TRBJ2-5	-	few	CASSLIVGSSYDF	TGTGCCAGCAGCTTAATCGTAGGGTCTAGCTATGACTTC
TRBV7-9	TRBJ1-4	-	-	CASSSTGANEKLFF	TGTGCCAGCAGCTCGACAGGAGCTAATGAAAAACTGTTTTTT
TRBV6-1	TRBJ1-2	-	-	CAISRGSHYGYTF	TGTGCCATCTCGAGGGGGTCGCACTATGGCTACACCTTC
TRBV7-8	TRBJ1-2	-	-	CASSPLGGQDYGYTF	TGTGCCAGCAGCCCCTTGGGGGGGCAAGACTATGGCTACACCTTC
TRBV28	TRBJ2-7	-	-	CATNPGRSYEQYF	TGTGCCACCAATCCAGGCAGGTCCTACGAGCAGTACTTC
TRBV28	TRBJ1-1	-	-	CASSLRLAGAEAFF	TGTGCCAGCAGCCTTAGACTGGCAGGGGCTGAAGCTTTCTTT
TRBV11-3	TRBJ1-6	-	-	CASSLDRRENSPLHF	TGTGCCAGCAGCTTAGACAGGCGGGAGAATTCACCCCTCCACTTT
TRBV21-1	TRBJ2-7	-	-	CASSRLSSGRISYEQYF	TGTGCCAGCAGCAGATTATCCAGCGGGAGGATTAGTTACGAGCAGTACTTC
TRBV28	TRBJ1-5	-	-	CASKDGGRNQPQHF	TGTGCCAGCAAGGATGGAGGGCGGAATCAGCCCCAGCATTTT
TRBV28	TRBJ1-2	-	-	CASSYLRGGSLYTF	TGTGCCAGCAGCTACCTTCGGGGGGGGTCCCTCTACACCTTC
TRBV23-1	TRBJ1-2	-	-	CASSQSRRYYGYTF	TGCGCCAGCAGTCAATCGAGAAGATACTATGGCTACACCTTC